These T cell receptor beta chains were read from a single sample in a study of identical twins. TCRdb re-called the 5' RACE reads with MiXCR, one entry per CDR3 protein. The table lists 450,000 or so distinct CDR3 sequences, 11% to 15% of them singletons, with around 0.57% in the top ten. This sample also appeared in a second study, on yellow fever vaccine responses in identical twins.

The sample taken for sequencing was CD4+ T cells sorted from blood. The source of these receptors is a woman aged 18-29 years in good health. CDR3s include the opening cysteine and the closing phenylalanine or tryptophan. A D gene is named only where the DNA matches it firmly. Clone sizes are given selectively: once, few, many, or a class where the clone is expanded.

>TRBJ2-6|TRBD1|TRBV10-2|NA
TGCGCCAGCAGTGAGTCGATTTATGCTGGACAGGTCCACTCTGGGGCCAACGTCCTGACTTTC
CASSESIYAGQVHSGANVLTF
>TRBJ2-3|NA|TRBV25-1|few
TGTGCCAGCAGTGAATCCGGAGGCACAGATACGCAGTATTTT
CASSESGGTDTQYF
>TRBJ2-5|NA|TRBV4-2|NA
TGTGCCAGCAGCCAGATAGGGGGGACCCAACAAACCCAGTACTTC
CASSQIGGTQQTQYF
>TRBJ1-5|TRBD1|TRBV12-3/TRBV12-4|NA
TGTGCCAGCAGTGGGACAGGGGGCCATCAGCCCCAGCATTTT
CASSGTGGHQPQHF
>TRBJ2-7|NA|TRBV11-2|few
TGTGCCAGCAGCTTAGTAACGGTAGCCTACGAGCAGTACTTC
CASSLVTVAYEQYF
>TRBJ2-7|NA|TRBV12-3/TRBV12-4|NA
TGTGCCAGCAGTTCCAAAGCTCGTTACGAGCAGTACTTC
CASSSKARYEQYF
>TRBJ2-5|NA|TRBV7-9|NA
TGTGCCAGCAGCTTGGGAGAGTACCAAGAGACCCAGTACTTC
CASSLGEYQETQYF
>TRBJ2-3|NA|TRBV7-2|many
TGTGCCAGCAGCCCGTCTGGGTCCTTGCAGTATTTT
CASSPSGSLQYF
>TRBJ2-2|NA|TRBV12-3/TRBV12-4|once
TGTGCCCTCAGCCCGCTAAGGGTCCTACACGAACCGAACACCGGGGAGCTGTTTTTT
CALSPLRVLHEPNTGELFF
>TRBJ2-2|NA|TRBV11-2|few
TGTGCCAGCAGCTTAGGAGTGATAAGTACAGGGCTGGTCACCGGGGAGCTGTTTTTT
CASSLGVISTGLVTGELFF
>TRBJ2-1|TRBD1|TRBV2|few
TGTGCCAGCAGTGAAACAGGGGCGAATTACAATGAGCAGTTCTTC
CASSETGANYNEQFF
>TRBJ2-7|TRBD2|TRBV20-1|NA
TGCAGTGCTTCACAACTAGCGGGAGCCGGGAACGAGCAGTACTTC
CSASQLAGAGNEQYF
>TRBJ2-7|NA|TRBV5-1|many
TGCGCCAGCAGCTTTCCCGGGTCTGTCGCCTACGAGCAGTACTTC
CASSFPGSVAYEQYF
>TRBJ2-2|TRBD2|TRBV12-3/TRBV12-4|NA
TGTGCCAGCAGTTTGGGGCGGGGGATAAACACCGGGGAGCTGTTTTTT
CASSLGRGINTGELFF
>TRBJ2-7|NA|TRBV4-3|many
TGCGCCAGCAGCCAGGGGCTTCAAGACTACGAGCAGTACTTC
CASSQGLQDYEQYF
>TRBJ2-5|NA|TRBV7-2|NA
TGTGCCAGCAGCTTAGTTCTCCAAGAGACCCAGTACTTC
CASSLVLQETQYF
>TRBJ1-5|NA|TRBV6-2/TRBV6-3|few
TGTGCCAGCACTCGCGCGAGCGCGCAGCCCCAGCATTTT
CASTRASAQPQHF
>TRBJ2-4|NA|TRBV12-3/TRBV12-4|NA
TGTGCCAGCAGTTTAAGTGGGGGCATAGCCAAAAACATTCAGTACTTC
CASSLSGGIAKNIQYF
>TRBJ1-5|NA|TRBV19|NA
TGTGCCACCAGGAGGACAGCAGTCAATCAGCCCCAGCATTTT
CATRRTAVNQPQHF
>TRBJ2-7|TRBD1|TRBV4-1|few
TGCGCCAGCAGCCATGACACACCGGGACAGGCATCCTACGAGCAGTACTTC
CASSHDTPGQASYEQYF
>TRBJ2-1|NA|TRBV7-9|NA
TGTGCCAGCAGCGAGGGGACCGCTCTTGGGGATGAGCAGTTCTTC
CASSEGTALGDEQFF
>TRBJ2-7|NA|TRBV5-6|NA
TGTGCCAGCAGCTTGGAACTTACTACCACCTACGAGCAGTACTTC
CASSLELTTTYEQYF